Listed below are T cell receptor beta chains from one sample, sequenced in a study of T-cell memory formation after mild COVID-19. Via MiXCR, TCRdb re-called the 5' RACE reads, giving one row per CDR3 protein. Among about 190,000 distinct CDR3 sequences listed, 15% to 20% were seen once. Source material: PBMCs or a T cell subset sorted from them (not recorded which). These receptors were collected from an adult woman who had mild COVID-19 (a few samples of this study predate the infection). Cell type and time point are not known. Each CDR3 is given with its conserved first and last residue. D genes are given only for firm matches. Some rows mark clone size as missing; the rest say once, few, many or name a class of expanded clone.

clone size	V gene	D gene	J gene	CDR3 DNA	CDR3 protein
few	TRBV7-9	TRBD1	TRBJ2-7	TGTGCCAGCAGCTCCGACAGGGGGAGCTCCTACGAGCAGTACTTC	CASSSDRGSSYEQYF
few	TRBV20-1	.	TRBJ2-3	TGCAGTGCTCCTCCATTGGATACGCAGTATTTT	CSAPPLDTQYF
.	TRBV12-3/TRBV12-4	.	TRBJ1-2	TGTGCCAGCAGTTTAACCCGGCAGGAAGATGGCTACACCTTC	CASSLTRQEDGYTF
.	TRBV29-1	TRBD1	TRBJ1-2	TGCAGCGTTGCTCATGGAGGGGGCCTAACGCACACCTTC	CSVAHGGGLTHTF
few	TRBV2	.	TRBJ1-4	TGTGCCAGCAGATACAGGGAGGGTACGACTGGTGAAAAACTGTTTTTT	CASRYREGTTGEKLFF
.	TRBV5-1	TRBD2	TRBJ2-7	TGCGCCAGCAGCTTTGTAGCCGGGGGGGCCTACGAGCAGTACTTC	CASSFVAGGAYEQYF
many	TRBV6-1	.	TRBJ1-1	TGTGCCAGCAGTTTGCAGAGGACTGAAGCTTTCTTT	CASSLQRTEAFF
few	TRBV20-1	.	TRBJ2-5	TGCAGTGCTAGCCGGACAGTCCAAGAGACCCAGTACTTC	CSASRTVQETQYF
.	TRBV7-2	TRBD2	TRBJ2-7	TGTGCCAGCAGCTTTCTTGGCGGGAGGGCCGACGAGCAGTACTTC	CASSFLGGRADEQYF
.	TRBV5-1	.	TRBJ2-7	TGCGCCAGCAGCTCCCTGACAGGTTTCTACGAGCAGTACTTC	CASSSLTGFYEQYF
few	TRBV24-1	.	TRBJ1-2	TGTGCCACCAGCCCTGGGGGGGGCGGTGGCTACACCTTC	CATSPGGGGGYTF
few	TRBV4-1	TRBD1	TRBJ1-4	TGCGCCAGCAGCCGACAGGGGACTAATGAAAAACTGTTTTTT	CASSRQGTNEKLFF
.	TRBV5-1	.	TRBJ2-6	TGCGCCAGCAGCTGGACGGGATCAGCCTCTGGGGCCAACGTCCTGACTTTC	CASSWTGSASGANVLTF
few	TRBV7-9	.	TRBJ2-7	TGTGCCAGCAGCTTAGTGTCCTCGCGCCAGGGACTCTCCTACGAGCAGTACTTC	CASSLVSSRQGLSYEQYF
few	TRBV13	.	TRBJ2-2	TGTGCCAGCAGCTCCTTAGATGCACACACCGGGGAGCTGTTTTTT	CASSSLDAHTGELFF
few	TRBV7-2	.	TRBJ2-1	TGTGCCAGCAGCTTATCGTTCGGACAGAATGAGCAGTTCTTC	CASSLSFGQNEQFF
once	TRBV29-1	TRBD1	TRBJ1-2	TGCAGCGTTGCGTCGGGACAGGGCTTCGGTGGCTACACCTTC	CSVASGQGFGGYTF
.	TRBV12-3/TRBV12-4	.	TRBJ1-1	TGTGCCAGCAGTCCTATTGCGTGGGGGAGCACTGAAGCTTTCTTT	CASSPIAWGSTEAFF
.	TRBV5-5	TRBD1	TRBJ2-1	TGTGCCAGCAGCCAACAGGGGCCCGTTGAGAATGAGCAGTTCTTC	CASSQQGPVENEQFF
.	TRBV5-1	.	TRBJ2-1	TGCGCCTCCGGGAGTACTAATGAGCAGTTCTTC	CASGSTNEQFF
few	TRBV6-6	TRBD1	TRBJ1-1	TGTGCCAGCAGCCCAAGACAGGGGTGGGCGAACACTGAAGCTTTCTTT	CASSPRQGWANTEAFF
.	TRBV6-5	TRBD1	TRBJ1-5	TGTGCCAGCAGCCCCGGGACAGGGTCGGGTCAGCCCCAGCATTTT	CASSPGTGSGQPQHF
few	TRBV12-3/TRBV12-4	.	TRBJ2-2	TGTGCCAGCAGACTAGGCTATACCGGGGAGCTGTTTTTT	CASRLGYTGELFF
few	TRBV12-5	.	TRBJ1-1	TGTGCTAGTGGTTTGGTCGGGTACACTGAAGCTTTCTTT	CASGLVGYTEAFF
few	TRBV20-1	.	TRBJ1-5	TGCAGTGCTAGGGACAACAGGGTAGGCAATCAGCCCCAGCATTTT	CSARDNRVGNQPQHF
.	TRBV18	TRBD1	TRBJ1-5	TGTGCCAGCTCACTGGGACAGCCCGACAATCAGCCCCAGCATTTT	CASSLGQPDNQPQHF
many	TRBV5-1	.	TRBJ1-5	TGCGCCAGCAGCTTGGCAGGGCAGACGTCAGGGCCCCAGCATTTT	CASSLAGQTSGPQHF
few	TRBV12-3/TRBV12-4	TRBD2	TRBJ2-3	TGTGCCAGCAGATCCTTGAGGCGGGGGAACACAGATACGCAGTATTTT	CASRSLRRGNTDTQYF
.	TRBV18	.	TRBJ2-1	TGTGCCAGCTCATCCGGGCGCGCTGAGCTGTTCTTC	CASSSGRAELFF
few	TRBV5-1	TRBD1	TRBJ2-5	TGCGCCAGCAGCCGTCAGGGGGCTGGGGAGACCCAGTACTTC	CASSRQGAGETQYF
.	TRBV12-3/TRBV12-4	TRBD1	TRBJ1-2	TGTGCCAGCACGACAGGGGAAGGCTATGGCTACACCTTC	CASTTGEGYGYTF
few	TRBV29-1	.	TRBJ1-1	TGCAGCGTTGAGTTGCAGGAAGGAACTGAAGCTTTCTTT	CSVELQEGTEAFF
few	TRBV28	TRBD2	TRBJ2-5	TGTGCCAGCACCGAAGGTCCGGGAGGACGAGAGACCCAGTACTTC	CASTEGPGGRETQYF
.	TRBV20-1	TRBD2	TRBJ2-2	TGCAGTGCTAGGATGAAGCTAGCGGGGTCCGGGGAGCTGTTTTTT	CSARMKLAGSGELFF
few	TRBV5-1	TRBD1	TRBJ2-3	TGCGCCAGCAGCTTGGTAGGACAGGGGGCAGATACGCAGTATTTT	CASSLVGQGADTQYF
few	TRBV5-1	TRBD1	TRBJ2-7	TGCGCCAGCACCTCGGGGACAGGGGTCTACGAGCAGTACTTC	CASTSGTGVYEQYF
.	TRBV27	.	TRBJ2-1	TGTGCCAGCAGGCGGAACCCGATGTGGGAAGGCTCCTACAATGAGCAGTTCTTC	CASRRNPMWEGSYNEQFF
few	TRBV5-1	TRBD1	TRBJ1-1	TGCGCCAGCAGCTTGGACCCTCCCTTACAGGGGCGGAACACTGAAGCTTTCTTT	CASSLDPPLQGRNTEAFF
few	TRBV3-1	.	TRBJ2-3	TGTGCCAGCAGCCAACGGGGGAGCACAGATACGCAGTATTTT	CASSQRGSTDTQYF
few	TRBV12-3/TRBV12-4	.	TRBJ1-6	TGTGCCAGCAGTTTAGCACCGGGGGGCTTAAGCTTGTCACCCCTCCACTTT	CASSLAPGGLSLSPLHF
many	TRBV12-3/TRBV12-4	.	TRBJ2-3	TGTGCCAGCAGCCCCGGGGGCCTGGTTTTGGCAGATACGCAGTATTTT	CASSPGGLVLADTQYF
few	TRBV6-5	.	TRBJ2-5	TGTGCCAGCAGGACGGAGGCCCGGCTCGGGACCCAGTACTTC	CASRTEARLGTQYF
few	TRBV7-3	TRBD2	TRBJ2-7	TGTGCCAGCAGCATAACCGCGGGAGCCTTCTACGAGCAGTACTTC	CASSITAGAFYEQYF
few	TRBV13	.	TRBJ2-4	TGTGCCAGCAGCCCCGGATCGGCGGGGAAAAACATTCAGTACTTC	CASSPGSAGKNIQYF
.	TRBV7-9	.	TRBJ2-3	TGTGCCAGCAGCCTAGATGTTAGGAGACAAGCTGGAGCAGATACGCAGTATTTT	CASSLDVRRQAGADTQYF
.	TRBV6-2/TRBV6-3	TRBD2	TRBJ2-7	TGTGCCAGCAGTCCCTACGGACTAGCGGGAGTCGCCGAGCAGTACTTC	CASSPYGLAGVAEQYF
few	TRBV10-3	TRBD2	TRBJ2-3	TGTGCCATCAGACCGTCGCCGGGACTAGCGGGAGAAGACCGCACAGATACGCAGTATTTT	CAIRPSPGLAGEDRTDTQYF
few	TRBV7-2	TRBD2	TRBJ2-7	TGTGCCAGCAGCTTCGGACTAGTGGGTCCTCCCTACGAGCAGTACTTC	CASSFGLVGPPYEQYF
few	TRBV5-1	TRBD1	TRBJ2-2	TGCGCCAGCAGCTTGGGAGGCCCCGGACAGGGGGCGAGCACCGGGGAGCTGTTTTTT	CASSLGGPGQGASTGELFF
few	TRBV24-1	.	TRBJ2-1	TGTGCCACCAGTGATTTACCCAGGGATCTCGATGAGCAGTTCTTC	CATSDLPRDLDEQFF
.	TRBV5-4	TRBD1	TRBJ2-1	TGTGCCAGCAGCTTGGCGGGACAGGGTCGTGAGCAGTTCTTC	CASSLAGQGREQFF
few	TRBV6-5	.	TRBJ1-2	TGTGCCAGCAGTCCCAGGGGAGCAGGGTGGGGTTCGGCCTATGGCTACACCTTC	CASSPRGAGWGSAYGYTF
.	TRBV12-3/TRBV12-4	TRBD1	TRBJ1-1	TGTGCCAGCAGTTTACAGGGGGCCATCCCAGAAGCTTTCTTT	CASSLQGAIPEAFF
few	TRBV4-2	.	TRBJ1-1	TGTGCCAGCACTATCGACCCACGCAAAAACACTGAAGCTTTCTTT	CASTIDPRKNTEAFF
few	TRBV5-5	TRBD1	TRBJ1-3	TGTGCCAGCAGCTTGGCGAATACAGGGGTACCTGGAAACACCATATATTTT	CASSLANTGVPGNTIYF